The 20 T cell receptor beta chains reported below all come from one sample, sequenced in a study of cytomegalovirus exposure and HLA in healthy donors (dated by TCRdb to about 2017). Libraries were constructed by the immunoSEQ multiplex PCR assay. A mixture of 60 forward primers for TCR Vbeta segments and 13 reverse primers for TCR Jbeta segments was used in the multiplex PCR. As stored in TCRdb, this immuneACCESS dataset retains in-frame rearrangements with V and J assigned. A fraction of the clones does not appear; measured against another copy, unresolved V genes explain less than half of the discrepancy, and the remainder lacks a known reason. In all, the sample holds approximately 170,000 clones, and 80% to 90% of those were seen once. The leading ten clones occupy about 2.4% of the sample. What was sequenced was PBMCs. These receptor sequences come from a male donor in good health and CMV-seronegative.

V usage is TRBV9 and J usage is TRBJ1-2, with D perhaps TRBD1 (5 bases). CDR1 and CDR2 from the germline V gene are SGDLS and YYNGEE. The germline V and J ends were trimmed by 4 bases and 1 base, with 17 bases remaining between them. CDR3 length: 16 amino acids. The CDR3 sequence is CASSPSTVPLNYGYTF. CDR3 nucleotide sequence: TGTGCCAGCAGCCCATCGACAGTCCCCCTTAACTATGGCTACACCTTC.

The J gene is TRBJ2-1, the V gene TRBV6-5; D gene ambiguous. The CDR3 has 12 amino acids. The V end lost 5 bases, the J end lost 4 bases, and 6 bases lay between the germline ends. Germline loops: CDR1 MNHEY, CDR2 SVGAGI. The CDR3 protein is CASSAGYNEQFF. Here the CDR3 DNA reads TGTGCCAGCAGTGCCGGTTACAATGAGCAGTTCTTC.

The V and J genes are TRBV5-1 and TRBJ2-1; 7 bases fit TRBD2. The trim removed 2 bases at V and 5 bases at J, leaving 7 bases unmatched. CDR1 and CDR2 (germline): SGHRS, YFSETQ. This CDR3 comprises 15 residues. For the CDR3, the DNA is TGCGCCAGCAGCTTCATGGGGGGGGGTAACAATGAGCAGTTCTTC. It translates to CASSFMGGGNNEQFF.

The chain is built from TRBV5-4 and TRBJ2-7; TRBD1 matches at 8 bases. J was trimmed by 3 bases and V by 2 bases; bases with no gene match: 4. This CDR3 contains 14 residues. The germline CDR1 and CDR2 sequences are SGHNT and YYREEE (reference sequence). The CDR3 region has the DNA TGTGCCAGCAGCTTAGGAACAGGGGGCTACGAGCAGTACTTC. It translates to CASSLGTGGYEQYF.

The chain carries TRBV6-1 and TRBJ2-7; 12 bases align to TRBD2. Germline-derived CDR1 and CDR2 are MNHNS and SASEGT. With V trimmed by 4 bases and J by 2 bases, 3 bases remained unmatched. The CDR3 consists of 15 residues. The DNA of the CDR3 is TGTGCCAGCAGTGGGACTAGCGGGGCCCCCTACGAGCAGTACTTC. As protein: CASSGTSGAPYEQYF.

The chain uses TRBV7-9 and TRBJ2-5; 8 nucleotides align to TRBD1. Matching the DNA end better, TRBJ2-7 makes the J call doubtful. This CDR3 comprises 13 residues. The germline gives CDR1 SEHNR, CDR2 FQNEAQ (reference sequence). CDR3 protein: CASSFQGAYEQYF. Written as DNA, the CDR3 is TGTGCCAGCAGCTTCCAGGGGGCTTACGAGCAGTACTTC.

The V call is TRBV4-1, the J call TRBJ1-4, with D perhaps matching TRBD1 (6 bases). The CDR3 totals 13 residues. CDR1 and CDR2 from the germline V gene are MGHRA and YSYEKL. Trimming pared 4 bases from V and 8 bases from J, leaving 11 bases between. CDR3 region: CASSRTDDEKLFF. DNA of the CDR3: TGCGCCAGCAGCCGGACAGACGACGAAAAACTGTTTTTT.

This chain connects TRBV5-1 to TRBJ2-7, with 8 bases identical to TRBD1. Per the germline V gene, CDR1 is SGHRS and CDR2 is YFSETQ. V dropped 5 bases and J dropped 0; count of bases not matched to a gene: 7. CDR3 length equals 15 residues. CDR3 nucleotide sequence: TGCGCCAGCAGGCACGGACAGGGTAACTCCTACGAGCAGTACTTC. Translating it yields CASRHGQGNSYEQYF.

This chain joins TRBV28 and TRBJ1-1; possibly TRBD1 for D (6 bases). The CDR3 runs 13 residues. The germline CDR1 and CDR2 sequences are MDHEN and SYDVKM. V gave up 6 bases and J gave up 0 bases, with 8 bases separating them. The CDR3 region has the DNA TGTGCCAGCAGGGACAGTATGAACACTGAAGCTTTCTTT. Translating gives CASRDSMNTEAFF.

The V call is TRBV29-1, the J call TRBJ2-7, with D possibly matching TRBD1 (5 bases). Germline CDR1 is SQVTM and CDR2 is ANQGSEA. Trimming stripped 6 bases from V and 3 bases from J, with 18 bases between. The CDR3 covers 14 residues. CDR3 region: CSVRRPGIVYEQYF. Here the CDR3 DNA reads TGCAGCGTCCGACGGCCAGGGATCGTCTACGAGCAGTACTTC.

A single count supports this clone. The V and J genes are TRBV9 and TRBJ1-1; D possibly corresponds to TRBD1 (6 bases). CDR1 is SGDLS and CDR2 is YYNGEE in the germline V gene. Trimming shortened V by 6 bases and J by 0 bases, and 15 bases separated the two germline ends. The CDR3 sequence is 15 residues long. CDR3 in amino acids: CASTPGGQMNTEAFF. CDR3 DNA sequence: TGTGCCAGCACCCCCGGAGGACAGATGAACACTGAAGCTTTCTTT.

The rearrangement links TRBV7-2 to TRBJ1-1; TRBD1 is a possible D gene (5 bases). The V and J ends lost 4 bases and 3 bases respectively, with 9 bases between them. This CDR3 contains 13 residues. Germline V gives CDR1 SGHTA, CDR2 FQGNSA. The CDR3 DNA reads as TGTGCCAGCAGCTACCGGGGGGACACTGAAGCTTTCTTT. As protein: CASSYRGDTEAFF.

The J gene is TRBJ2-3, the V gene TRBV5-1; 13 bases map to TRBD2. With V trimmed by 0 bases and J by 5 bases, 6 bases remained unmatched. Looked up from germline, CDR1 is SGHRS and CDR2 is YFSETQ. The CDR3 covers 17 residues. The CDR3 loop is CASSLVRLAGGKDTQYF. CDR3 DNA: TGCGCCAGCAGCTTGGTCCGACTAGCGGGAGGTAAAGATACGCAGTATTTT. The full variable domain, rest sourced from reference TRBV5-1 and TRBJ2-3, is KAGVTQTPRYLIKTRGQQVTLSCSPISGHRSVSWYQQTPGQGLQFLFEYFSETQRNKGNFPGRFSGRQFSNSRSEMNVSTLELGDSALYLCASSLVRLAGGKDTQYFGPGTRLTVL.

V and J are TRBV6-5 and TRBJ2-5; D may be TRBD2 (5 bases). This CDR3 spans 14 amino acids. Per germline, CDR1 MNHEY and CDR2 SVGAGI. The ends were cut back, 10 bases at V and 2 bases at J, with 17 bases in the middle. The CDR3 spells CATHISGGQETQYF. The DNA of the CDR3 is TGTGCCACCCATATCTCGGGCGGGCAAGAGACCCAGTACTTC.

The chain has TRBV6-1 and TRBJ1-3; weak D call: TRBD1 (5 bases). The germline V gene has CDR1 MNHNS and CDR2 SASEGT. V lost 0 bases and J 9 bases, leaving 15 bases between the germline ends. This CDR3 spans 15 amino acids. The CDR3 here is CASSEAWTIKTTIYF. Written as DNA, the CDR3 is TGTGCCAGCAGTGAAGCCTGGACAATAAAAACCACCATATATTTT.

The chain combines TRBV7-7 with TRBJ2-2, with 7 bases that match TRBD2. Germline V lookup: CDR1 SSHAT, CDR2 FNYEAQ (reference sequence). Trimming at V came to 5 bases and at J to 5 bases, leaving 11 bases not matched to a gene. This CDR3 has 16 residues. CDR3 residues: CASSQQSGVGTGELFF. The CDR3 DNA reads TGTGCCAGCAGCCAACAAAGCGGGGTCGGAACCGGGGAGCTGTTTTTT.

This chain joins TRBV29-1 and TRBJ2-7, with 9 bases lining up with TRBD1. The CDR3 runs to 13 residues. V shed 7 bases and J 3 bases; nucleotides not matched to a gene: 7. Germline CDR1 and CDR2: SQVTM and ANQGSEA. The CDR3 loop is CSARDRAVYEQYF. The CDR3 coding sequence is TGCAGCGCCAGGGACAGGGCGGTCTACGAGCAGTACTTC.

The chain has TRBV18 and TRBJ1-1, with 10 bases fitting TRBD1. The ends lost 4 bases at V and 5 bases at J; junction bases unmatched: 13. Germline V CDR1 and CDR2: KGHSH, LQKENI. There are 17 residues in the CDR3. CDR3 coding DNA: TGTGCCAGCTCACGCGACAGGGGGCAGGGTATGGAAACTGAAGCTTTCTTT. Its protein product is CASSRDRGQGMETEAFF. Filled out from reference TRBV18 and TRBJ1-1, the complete variable domain reads NAGVMQNPRHLVRRRGQEARLRCSPMKGHSHVYWYRQLPEEGLKFMVYLQKENIIDESGMPKERFSAEFPKEGPSILRIQQVVRGDSAAYFCASSRDRGQGMETEAFFGQGTRLTVV.

The chain combines TRBV2 with TRBJ2-3; the D gene is possibly TRBD2 (7 bases). The CDR3 runs 16 residues. The germline CDR1 and CDR2 sequences are SNHLY and FYNNEI. Deletions cut 7 bases from V and 4 bases from J, with 21 bases between. In nucleotides, the CDR3 is TGTGCCAGCACTAGGTATGGGAGGGGGAGTGCAGATACGCAGTATTTT. Translated: CASTRYGRGSADTQYF. Variable domain in full (rest from reference TRBV2 and TRBJ2-3): EPEVTQTPSHQVTQMGQEVILRCVPISNHLYFYWYRQILGQKVEFLVSFYNNEISEKSEIFDDQFSVERPDGSNFTLKIRSTKLEDSAMYFCASTRYGRGSADTQYFGPGTRLTVL.

The chain has TRBV18 and TRBJ2-3; 7 nucleotides align to TRBD1. The J segment lost 0 bases and the V segment lost 3 bases, leaving 9 bases of the junction unmatched. Germline-derived CDR1 and CDR2 are KGHSH and LQKENI. The CDR3 has 17 amino acids. CDR3: CASSPKIGQASTDTQYF. The CDR3 nucleotides are TGTGCCAGCTCACCCAAGATCGGACAGGCGAGCACAGATACGCAGTATTTT.